A selection of T cell receptor beta chains follows, all from one sample in a study of shared clonotypes between healthy human individuals. Data came from immunoSEQ multiplex PCR; TCRdb stores just in-frame clones and leaves some out. Among about 1.1 million clones listed, 70% to 80% were seen once. The sequenced material came from memory CD4+ T cells from PBMCs. The receptors derive from a man aged 18 to 35 in good health. Some clones in this sample may be carry-over from other donors' samples. CDR3s include the opening cysteine and the closing phenylalanine or tryptophan. Each record gives: clone size, D gene, J gene, V gene, CDR3 DNA, CDR3 protein. The D gene is left open where the match is weak. Not all rows give a size; the values are once, few, many and, for expanded clones, a class.

clone size: .; D gene: .; J gene: TRBJ2-7; V gene: TRBV25-1; CDR3 DNA: TGTGCCAGCAGTAAGGGGGTGGTCTACGAGCAGTACTTC; CDR3 protein: CASSKGVVYEQYF
clone size: .; D gene: TRBD2; J gene: TRBJ2-7; V gene: TRBV29-1; CDR3 DNA: TGCAGCGCCTGGACTAGCGGGAGTTACGAGCAGTACTTC; CDR3 protein: CSAWTSGSYEQYF
clone size: few; D gene: .; J gene: TRBJ2-7; V gene: TRBV18; CDR3 DNA: TGTGCCAGCTCACCACCGTGGGGGATAGTCAACGAGCAGTACTTC; CDR3 protein: CASSPPWGIVNEQYF
clone size: .; D gene: .; J gene: TRBJ2-2; V gene: TRBV29-1; CDR3 DNA: TGCAGCGTTGTTGAAGATAGGAACACCGGGGAGCTGTTTTTT; CDR3 protein: CSVVEDRNTGELFF
clone size: .; D gene: .; J gene: TRBJ1-2; V gene: TRBV14; CDR3 DNA: TGTGCCAGCAGCCAACGGACTAATAATGGCTACACCTTC; CDR3 protein: CASSQRTNNGYTF
clone size: .; D gene: TRBD1; J gene: TRBJ1-5; V gene: TRBV6-6; CDR3 DNA: TGTGCCAGCAGCCGCGACAGGGCGGGGGATCAGCCCCAGCATTTT; CDR3 protein: CASSRDRAGDQPQHF
clone size: .; D gene: TRBD2; J gene: TRBJ2-1; V gene: TRBV4-1; CDR3 DNA: TGCGCCAGCAGCCAAGATCCTAGCGGGAGGGCCGGGAATGAGCAGTTCTTC; CDR3 protein: CASSQDPSGRAGNEQFF
clone size: once; D gene: TRBD1; J gene: TRBJ2-1; V gene: TRBV7-9; CDR3 DNA: TGTGCCAGCAGCTCAACCTCCGGGACTCGGGGGACAGGTGAGCAGTTCTTC; CDR3 protein: CASSSTSGTRGTGEQFF
clone size: .; D gene: .; J gene: TRBJ2-7; V gene: TRBV25-1; CDR3 DNA: TGTGCCAGCAGTGACCCTGGCAGGGGATCCCACGAGCAGTACTTC; CDR3 protein: CASSDPGRGSHEQYF
clone size: .; D gene: .; J gene: TRBJ1-5; V gene: TRBV5-1; CDR3 DNA: TGCGCCAGCAGCTTGTACCCGGGGGCGGGTCAGCCCCAGCATTTT; CDR3 protein: CASSLYPGAGQPQHF
clone size: .; D gene: .; J gene: TRBJ2-2; V gene: TRBV9; CDR3 DNA: TGTGCCAGCAGCGTCGGGCCCAGGATCACCGGGGAGCTGTTTTTT; CDR3 protein: CASSVGPRITGELFF
clone size: few; D gene: TRBD1; J gene: TRBJ1-1; V gene: TRBV20-1; CDR3 DNA: TGCAGCGGACAGGGGGCGACTGAAGCTTTCTTT; CDR3 protein: CSGQGATEAFF
clone size: .; D gene: .; J gene: TRBJ2-5; V gene: TRBV7-2; CDR3 DNA: TGTGCCAGCAGCGATTTTACCCCCCAGCGGCTATACTTC; CDR3 protein: CASSDFTPQRLYF
clone size: .; D gene: .; J gene: TRBJ2-2; V gene: TRBV7-9; CDR3 DNA: TGTGCCAGCACCCCTAGGGGTCAGGCCTACACCGGGGAGCTGTTTTTT; CDR3 protein: CASTPRGQAYTGELFF
clone size: .; D gene: .; J gene: TRBJ1-4; V gene: TRBV9; CDR3 DNA: TGTGCCAGCAGCGTTACAGGGAGATTACACGAAAAACTGTTTTTT; CDR3 protein: CASSVTGRLHEKLFF
clone size: .; D gene: .; J gene: TRBJ2-1; V gene: TRBV6-5; CDR3 DNA: TGTGCCAGCAGTTACTCCTCCCCCTCCTACAATGAGCAGTTCTTC; CDR3 protein: CASSYSSPSYNEQFF
clone size: .; D gene: .; J gene: TRBJ2-2; V gene: TRBV18; CDR3 DNA: TGTGCCAGCTCACCATCAGTAGGGTTCGGGACCGGGGAGCTGTTTTTT; CDR3 protein: CASSPSVGFGTGELFF
clone size: .; D gene: .; J gene: TRBJ1-1; V gene: TRBV6-5; CDR3 DNA: TGTGCCAGCGTGCCCCCGGCGAACACTGAAGCTTTCTTT; CDR3 protein: CASVPPANTEAFF
clone size: .; D gene: TRBD2; J gene: TRBJ2-1; V gene: TRBV4-1; CDR3 DNA: TGCGCCAGCAGCCAAGATGGAACTAGCGGGAGGTTGGGGCACAACAATGAGCAGTTCTTC; CDR3 protein: CASSQDGTSGRLGHNNEQFF
clone size: .; D gene: TRBD1; J gene: TRBJ1-2; V gene: TRBV7-9; CDR3 DNA: TGTGCCAGCAGCTTACAGGGGGGTCCTAACTATGGCTACACCTTC; CDR3 protein: CASSLQGGPNYGYTF
clone size: .; D gene: TRBD1; J gene: TRBJ2-2; V gene: TRBV6-6; CDR3 DNA: TGTGCCAGCAGCACCGGACAGGGTTTGCGCACCGGGGAGCTGTTTTTT; CDR3 protein: CASSTGQGLRTGELFF
clone size: .; D gene: TRBD2; J gene: TRBJ2-3; V gene: TRBV15; CDR3 DNA: TGTGCCACCAGCATGCCGGGACTAGCGGGAGGGCCAGATACGCAGTATTTT; CDR3 protein: CATSMPGLAGGPDTQYF
clone size: .; D gene: TRBD1; J gene: TRBJ1-1; V gene: TRBV5-1; CDR3 DNA: TGCGCCAGCAGCCGAAATTACAGGGGCGCAGTGAGCACTGAAGCTTTCTTT; CDR3 protein: CASSRNYRGAVSTEAFF
clone size: .; D gene: .; J gene: TRBJ2-3; V gene: TRBV2; CDR3 DNA: TGTGCCAGCAGCCTCGAAGGTAGCACAGATACGCAGTATTTT; CDR3 protein: CASSLEGSTDTQYF
clone size: .; D gene: .; J gene: TRBJ2-1; V gene: TRBV6-1; CDR3 DNA: TGTGCCAGCAGTGGTTATACAGGGAGCTCCTACAATGAGCAGTTCTTC; CDR3 protein: CASSGYTGSSYNEQFF
clone size: .; D gene: .; J gene: TRBJ2-3; V gene: TRBV7-9; CDR3 DNA: TGTGCCAGCAGCTTATCGCTAGCCGCAGATACGCAGTATTTT; CDR3 protein: CASSLSLAADTQYF
clone size: .; D gene: TRBD1; J gene: TRBJ1-1; V gene: TRBV5-1; CDR3 DNA: TGCGCCAGCAGCCGAGCGGGGACAGGGGGAAGAGGTACTGAAGCTTTCTTT; CDR3 protein: CASSRAGTGGRGTEAFF
clone size: .; D gene: .; J gene: TRBJ2-3; V gene: TRBV20-1; CDR3 DNA: TGCAGTGCTTACAGCACAGATACGCAGTATTTT; CDR3 protein: CSAYSTDTQYF